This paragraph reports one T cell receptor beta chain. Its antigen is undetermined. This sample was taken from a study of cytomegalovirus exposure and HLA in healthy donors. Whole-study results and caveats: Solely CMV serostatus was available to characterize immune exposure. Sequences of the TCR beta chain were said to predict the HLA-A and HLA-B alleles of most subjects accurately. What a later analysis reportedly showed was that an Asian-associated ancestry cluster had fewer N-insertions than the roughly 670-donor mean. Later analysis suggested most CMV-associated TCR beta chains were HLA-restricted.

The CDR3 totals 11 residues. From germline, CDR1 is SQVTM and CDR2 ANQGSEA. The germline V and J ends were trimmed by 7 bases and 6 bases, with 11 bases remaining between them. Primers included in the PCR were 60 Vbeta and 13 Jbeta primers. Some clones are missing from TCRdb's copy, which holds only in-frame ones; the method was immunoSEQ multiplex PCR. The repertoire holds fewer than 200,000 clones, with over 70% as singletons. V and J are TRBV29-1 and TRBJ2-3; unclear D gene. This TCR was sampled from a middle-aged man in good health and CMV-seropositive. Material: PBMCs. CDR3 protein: CSALQMDTQYF. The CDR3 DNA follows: TGCAGCGCCCTACAGATGGATACGCAGTATTTT.